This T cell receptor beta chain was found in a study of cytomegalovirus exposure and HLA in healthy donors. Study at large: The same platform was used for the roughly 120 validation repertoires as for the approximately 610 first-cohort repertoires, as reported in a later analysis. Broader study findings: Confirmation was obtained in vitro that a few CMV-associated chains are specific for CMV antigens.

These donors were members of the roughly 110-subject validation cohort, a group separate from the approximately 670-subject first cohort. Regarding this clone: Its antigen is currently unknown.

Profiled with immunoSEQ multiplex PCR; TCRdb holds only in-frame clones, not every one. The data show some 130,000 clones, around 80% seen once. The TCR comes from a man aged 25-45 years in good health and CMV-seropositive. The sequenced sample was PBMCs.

The CDR3 reads CASSELANYNEQFF. CDR3 nucleotide sequence: TGTGCCAGCAGTGAATTGGCTAACTATAATGAGCAGTTCTTC. This sequence joins TRBV25-1 and TRBJ2-1; no clear D gene. The CDR3 runs 14 residues. Trimming removed 1 base from V and 7 bases from J, with 11 bases in between. Germline V gene lookup returns CDR1 MGHDK and CDR2 SYGVNS.